These T cell receptor beta chains were read from a single sample in a study of PD-1 blockade in classical Hodgkin lymphoma. Generated by immunoSEQ multiplex PCR, the TCRdb table keeps only in-frame clones and is missing some. The sample lists tens of thousands of clones, about two thirds seen once, with 3% in the top ten. The specimen was peripheral blood mononuclear cells (PBMCs), collected at baseline. All receptors derive from a human donor with classical Hodgkin lymphoma. The CDR3 runs from the conserved cysteine through the conserved F or W. D genes are given only for firm matches. Some rows mark clone size as missing; the rest say once, few, many or name a class of expanded clone.

-	TRBV27	-	TRBJ2-1	TGTGCCAGCAGCTCTGTATACAATGAGCAGTTCTTC	CASSSVYNEQFF
-	TRBV6-5	-	TRBJ1-3	TGTGCCAGCAATTGGGAGGGCACCATATATTTT	CASNWEGTIYF
many	TRBV7-8	-	TRBJ2-7	TGTGCCAGCAGCCCGGTGGGGGGGCCTTACGAGCAGTACTTC	CASSPVGGPYEQYF
-	TRBV5-1	TRBD1	TRBJ1-2	TGCGCCAGCAGCTTTAGACAGGGGGCCTATGGCTACACCTTC	CASSFRQGAYGYTF
-	TRBV5-6	-	TRBJ2-5	TGTGCCAGCAGCTTGTACGTCTTTCTTAAGTACCAAGAGACCCAGTACTTC	CASSLYVFLKYQETQYF
few	TRBV5-4	TRBD1	TRBJ1-1	TGTGCCAGCAGCCGGGGACAGGGGGGAGCTTTCTTT	CASSRGQGGAFF
-	TRBV30	-	TRBJ1-2	TGTGCCTGGACCTCAGGGAACTATGGCTACACCTTC	CAWTSGNYGYTF
-	TRBV27	-	TRBJ2-3	TGTGCCAGCGCTATCGGCGGGGGCGGTACGCAGTATTTT	CASAIGGGGTQYF
-	TRBV5-5	-	TRBJ2-2	TGTGCCAGCAGCTCGGCGGACATTGCAACGAACACCGGGGAGCTGTTTTTT	CASSSADIATNTGELFF
-	TRBV7-2	-	TRBJ1-4	TGTGCCAGCAGCTTTACGGTAACAGGCCTTCGGTCAACTAATGAAAAACTGTTTTTT	CASSFTVTGLRSTNEKLFF
-	TRBV7-6	-	TRBJ1-5	TGTGCCAGCAGCTTAGTAGGGCTTCAGCCCCAGCATTTT	CASSLVGLQPQHF
few	TRBV2	-	TRBJ1-2	TGTGCCAGCAGTGACAGGAACTATGGCTACACCTTC	CASSDRNYGYTF
-	TRBV4-3	-	TRBJ2-1	TGCGCCAGCAGCCAAGACATCGAGACTAGGGGCTACAATGAGCAGTTCTTC	CASSQDIETRGYNEQFF
-	TRBV6-1	-	TRBJ1-1	TGTGCCAGCGACAGGTATCCTGAAGCTTTCTTT	CASDRYPEAFF
once	TRBV10-3	-	TRBJ2-7	TGTGCCATCAGTGATCCCCCGGGCGAGCAGTACTTC	CAISDPPGEQYF
-	TRBV9	-	TRBJ1-5	TGTGCCAGCGGGGACATAAGGCAGCCCCAGCATTTT	CASGDIRQPQHF
-	TRBV7-6	TRBD1	TRBJ2-3	TGTGCCAGCAGCTCGGGACAGGGTATAGATACGCAGTATTTT	CASSSGQGIDTQYF
once	TRBV2	-	TRBJ1-1	TGTGCCAGCCAATCGAACACTGAAGCTTTCTTT	CASQSNTEAFF
-	TRBV6-5	-	TRBJ1-1	TGTGCCACCTCGATCAACAGGGCAACGGAAGCTTTCTTT	CATSINRATEAFF
-	TRBV11-3	TRBD2	TRBJ2-1	TGTGCCAGCAGCCCCGGGAACAGCGGGAGCTACAATGAGCAGTTCTTC	CASSPGNSGSYNEQFF
-	TRBV6-9	TRBD1	TRBJ1-5	TGTGCCAGCAGTTATGGGGACAGTGGAAAAGGGCCCCAGCATTTT	CASSYGDSGKGPQHF
-	TRBV20-1	-	TRBJ1-2	TGCAGTGCTAGGTCGGGGAATGGCTACACCTTC	CSARSGNGYTF
-	TRBV6-6	TRBD2	TRBJ2-1	TGTGCCAGCAGAGGGACTAGCGGCTCCTACAATGAGCAGTTCTTC	CASRGTSGSYNEQFF
-	TRBV4-2	-	TRBJ2-2	TGTGCCAGCAGCCAAGCCGCGACCGGGGTTACGCAGCTGTTTTTT	CASSQAATGVTQLFF
-	TRBV6-5	-	TRBJ2-7	TGTGCCAGCCAGCGTTCGGATACGGAGCAGTACTTC	CASQRSDTEQYF
-	TRBV11-2	-	TRBJ1-2	TGTGCCAGCAGGGAGGGGACTTATGGCTACACCTTC	CASREGTYGYTF
-	TRBV9	-	TRBJ2-5	TGTGCCAGCAGCGTAACAGGGACGGGGTACCAAGAGACCCAGTACTTC	CASSVTGTGYQETQYF
-	TRBV19	-	TRBJ1-3	TGTGCCAGTAGTATCAGCCCCTTCGGCTGGAACACCATATATTTT	CASSISPFGWNTIYF
once	TRBV7-2	-	TRBJ1-2	TGTGCCAGCAGGCAAGCGGCGGTTAACTATGGCTACACCTTC	CASRQAAVNYGYTF
-	TRBV6-6	-	TRBJ2-7	TGTGCCAGCAGTTACTCTAGGCTTGCGGGGTTCTACGAGCAGTACTTC	CASSYSRLAGFYEQYF
-	TRBV29-1	TRBD2	TRBJ2-7	TGCAGCGTTGAAGATCGCGAGAAAAGCGGGAGGGCCTACGAGCAGTACTTC	CSVEDREKSGRAYEQYF
-	TRBV19	-	TRBJ2-2	TGTGCCAGTAGTGCCACCGGGGAGCTGTTTTTT	CASSATGELFF
-	TRBV9	TRBD2	TRBJ2-2	TGTGCCAGCAGCGCGCCTCGGGGGGACAACACCGGGGAGCTGTTTTTT	CASSAPRGDNTGELFF
-	TRBV11-2	TRBD1	TRBJ2-5	TGTGCCAGCAGCTTTGACAGGGCAGAGACCCAGTACTTC	CASSFDRAETQYF
-	TRBV5-1	-	TRBJ1-1	TGCGCCAGCAGGCAAGATGGGACTGAAGCTTTCTTT	CASRQDGTEAFF
-	TRBV19	-	TRBJ2-1	TGTGCCAGTAGTACGGACACGAGTTCGATCAATGAGCAGTTCTTC	CASSTDTSSINEQFF
-	TRBV25-1	-	TRBJ1-5	TGTGCCAGCAGTGGCAGGGAACAGCCCCAGCATTTT	CASSGREQPQHF
-	TRBV5-6	TRBD1	TRBJ1-3	TGTGCCAGCAGCGACGGGACAGGGGGCCTCTTCTCTAGCTTT	CASSDGTGGLFSSF
-	TRBV18	-	TRBJ2-3	TGTGCCAGCTCACCCGGGGGGCCAGATACGCAGTATTTT	CASSPGGPDTQYF
-	TRBV6-4	TRBD1	TRBJ1-2	TGTGCCAGCAGTGATACGGGACAGGGGACCGGCTACACCTTC	CASSDTGQGTGYTF
-	TRBV29-1	TRBD1	TRBJ2-5	TGCAGCGTTGAAGAAGAAAGGGGGCGCCCAGAGACCCAGTACTTC	CSVEEERGRPETQYF
-	TRBV5-4	-	TRBJ2-1	TGTGCCAGCAGCTTGGGCCTCTACAGGCTGACAAGGGACAATGAGCAGTTCTTC	CASSLGLYRLTRDNEQFF
-	TRBV19	TRBD1	TRBJ1-2	TGTGCCAGTAGTATAACCAAGGGGGCGGATGGCTACACCTTC	CASSITKGADGYTF
-	TRBV9	-	TRBJ1-1	TGTGCCAGCAGCGACAGGGAAGCTTTCTTT	CASSDREAFF
-	TRBV29-1	TRBD1	TRBJ2-3	TGCAGCGGTCGGGGCGGGAGACAGGGGGCAGATACGCAGTATTTT	CSGRGGRQGADTQYF